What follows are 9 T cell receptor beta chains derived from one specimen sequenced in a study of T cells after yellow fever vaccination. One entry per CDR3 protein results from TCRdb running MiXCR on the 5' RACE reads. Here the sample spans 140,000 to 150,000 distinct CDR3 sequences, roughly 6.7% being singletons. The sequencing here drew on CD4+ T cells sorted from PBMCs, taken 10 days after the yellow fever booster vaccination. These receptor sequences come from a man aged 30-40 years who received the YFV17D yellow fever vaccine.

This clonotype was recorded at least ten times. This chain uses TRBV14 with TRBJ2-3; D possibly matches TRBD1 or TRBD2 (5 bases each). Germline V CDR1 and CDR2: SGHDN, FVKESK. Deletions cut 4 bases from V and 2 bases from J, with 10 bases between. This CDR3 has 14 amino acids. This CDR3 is CASSPGTHTDTQYF. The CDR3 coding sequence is TGTGCCAGCAGCCCTGGGACCCACACAGATACGCAGTATTTT. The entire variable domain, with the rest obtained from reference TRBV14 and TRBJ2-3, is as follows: EAGVTQFPSHSVIEKGQTVTLRCDPISGHDNLYWYRRVMGKEIKFLLHFVKESKQDESGMPNNRFLAERTGGTYSTLKVQPAELEDSGVYFCASSPGTHTDTQYFGPGTRLTVL.

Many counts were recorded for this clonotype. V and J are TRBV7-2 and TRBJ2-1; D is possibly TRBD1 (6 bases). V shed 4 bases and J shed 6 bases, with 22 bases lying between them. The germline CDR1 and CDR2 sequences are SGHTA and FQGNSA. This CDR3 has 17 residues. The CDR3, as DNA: TGTGCCAGCAGCTGGGGGCGCAGGGCGGTTCAAGCCAATGAGCAGTTCTTC. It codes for CASSWGRRAVQANEQFF.

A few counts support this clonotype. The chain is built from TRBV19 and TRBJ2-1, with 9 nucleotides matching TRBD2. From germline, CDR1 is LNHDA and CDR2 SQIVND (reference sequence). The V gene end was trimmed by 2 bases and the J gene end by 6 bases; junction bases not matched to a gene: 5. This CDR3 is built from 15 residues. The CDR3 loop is CASSITGLATNEQFF. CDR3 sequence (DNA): TGTGCCAGTAGTATAACTGGACTAGCGACCAATGAGCAGTTCTTC.

The CDR3 sequence is CSTGQGGDTQYF. CDR3 coding DNA: TGCAGCACTGGACAGGGTGGAGATACGCAGTATTTT. This sequence joins TRBV29-1 and TRBJ2-3; 8 bases align to TRBD1. Germline CDR1 is SQVTM and CDR2 is ANQGSEA. Trimming at V came to 8 bases and at J to 5 bases, leaving 6 bases not matched to a gene. This CDR3 has 12 amino acids.

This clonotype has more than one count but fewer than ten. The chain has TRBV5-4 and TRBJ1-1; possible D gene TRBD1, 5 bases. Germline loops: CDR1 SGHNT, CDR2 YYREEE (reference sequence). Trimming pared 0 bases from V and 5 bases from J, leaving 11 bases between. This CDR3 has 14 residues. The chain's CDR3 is CASSLVSGGTEAFF. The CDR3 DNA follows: TGTGCCAGCAGCTTGGTTTCCGGGGGGACTGAAGCTTTCTTT.

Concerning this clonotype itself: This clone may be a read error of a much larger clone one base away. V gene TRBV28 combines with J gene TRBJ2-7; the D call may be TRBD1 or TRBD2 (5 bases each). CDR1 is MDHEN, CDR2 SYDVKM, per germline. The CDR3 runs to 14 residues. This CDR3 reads CVSSYRGTSYEQYF. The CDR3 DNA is TGTGTCAGCAGTTATAGAGGGACCTCCTACGAGCAGTACTTC.

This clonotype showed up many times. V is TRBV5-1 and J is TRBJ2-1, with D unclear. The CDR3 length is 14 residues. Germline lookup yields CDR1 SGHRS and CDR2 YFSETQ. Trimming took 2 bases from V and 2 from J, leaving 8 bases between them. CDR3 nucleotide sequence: TGCGCCAGCAGCTTCGACCCCCCCTACAATGAGCAGTTCTTC. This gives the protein CASSFDPPYNEQFF.

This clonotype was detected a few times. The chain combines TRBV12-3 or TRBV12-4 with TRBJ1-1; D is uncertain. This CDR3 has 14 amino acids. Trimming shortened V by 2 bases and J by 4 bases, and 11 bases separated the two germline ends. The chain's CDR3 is CASSLSTRGTEAFF. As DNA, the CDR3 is TGTGCCAGCAGTTTAAGCACTCGTGGCACTGAAGCTTTCTTT.

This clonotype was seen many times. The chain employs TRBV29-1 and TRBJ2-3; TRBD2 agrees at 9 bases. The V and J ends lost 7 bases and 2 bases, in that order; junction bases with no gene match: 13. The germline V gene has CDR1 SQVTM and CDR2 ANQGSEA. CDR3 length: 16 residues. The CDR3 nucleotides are TGCAGCGCTCGAGAGGAGCGGGAGGTTTTCACAGATACGCAGTATTTT. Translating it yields CSAREEREVFTDTQYF.